This is a list of T cell receptor beta chains from one sample in a study of blood T cell repertoires in COVID-19. Clones were read by immunoSEQ multiplex PCR, and TCRdb kept only the in-frame ones, dropping some. The table has some 8,000 clones, 65% to 85% seen once. Material for sequencing was peripheral blood. These receptors originate from a human donor with active COVID-19. The donor label of this sample is uncertain. Both conserved end residues are trimmed from each CDR3. A D gene is named only where the DNA matches it firmly.

v_gene | d_gene | CDR3aa
TRBV25-1 | NA | ASSDQLNTEAF
TRBV7-2 | NA | ASSHTGRLEAF
TRBV27 | NA | ASSLGSSRGTEAF
TRBV24-1 | NA | ATSASYSNQPQH
TRBV14 | NA | ASSQIKAGKGEKLF
TRBV6-5 | TRBD1 | ASSYRDRDYEQY
TRBV5-1 | TRBD2 | ASSQQAGEGYEQY
TRBV2 | NA | ASSEAVWGGRYTDTQY
TRBV7-2 | NA | ASSAGRDNQPQH
TRBV19 | TRBD1 | ASSDRVNTEAF
TRBV6-6 | NA | ASSSTGMNTEAF
TRBV19 | TRBD2 | ASGSGSWNEQF
TRBV6-5 | NA | ASTERRRSPLH
TRBV13 | TRBD2 | ASSLQAGGPNGIETQY
TRBV7-2 | TRBD2 | ASSWTSGGETQY
TRBV6-4 | NA | ASSLLLNTGELF
TRBV28 | NA | ASSLTQGSSNQPQH
TRBV24-1 | NA | ATSDPGLQETQY
TRBV5-4 | NA | ASSLDSQGTYEQY
TRBV5-1 | NA | ASSLQAGPTNTEAF
TRBV11-2 | NA | ASSLDSGTGIEQY
TRBV30 | NA | ASYGDTRSSYNSPLH
TRBV15 | TRBD1 | ATSRDWGQGELF
TRBV19 | TRBD1 | ASSYPGTGRNTIY
TRBV20-1 | NA | SASPGTGELF
TRBV18 | NA | ASSPEGDTNQPQH
TRBV5-6 | NA | ASSLRQGGGYT
TRBV7-9 | TRBD2 | ASSLIVGLTDTQY
TRBV6-5 | TRBD1 | ASSYGQGLGGYT